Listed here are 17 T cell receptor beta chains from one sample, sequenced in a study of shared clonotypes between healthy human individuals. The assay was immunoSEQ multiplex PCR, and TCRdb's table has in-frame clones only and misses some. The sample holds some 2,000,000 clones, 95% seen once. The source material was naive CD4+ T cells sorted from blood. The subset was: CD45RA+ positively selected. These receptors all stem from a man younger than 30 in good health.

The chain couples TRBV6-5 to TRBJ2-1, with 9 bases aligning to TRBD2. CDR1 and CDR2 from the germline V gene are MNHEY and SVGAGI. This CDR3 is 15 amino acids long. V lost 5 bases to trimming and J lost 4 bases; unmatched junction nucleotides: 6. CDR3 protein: CASSRGLALYNEQFF. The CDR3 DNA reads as TGTGCCAGCAGTCGAGGACTAGCGCTTTACAATGAGCAGTTCTTC.

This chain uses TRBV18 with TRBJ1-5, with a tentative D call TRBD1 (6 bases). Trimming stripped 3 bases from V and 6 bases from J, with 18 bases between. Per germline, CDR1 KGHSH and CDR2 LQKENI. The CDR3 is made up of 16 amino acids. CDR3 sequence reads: CASSPSVAGAGQPQHF. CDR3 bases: TGTGCCAGCTCACCTTCCGTAGCAGGGGCTGGTCAGCCCCAGCATTTT.

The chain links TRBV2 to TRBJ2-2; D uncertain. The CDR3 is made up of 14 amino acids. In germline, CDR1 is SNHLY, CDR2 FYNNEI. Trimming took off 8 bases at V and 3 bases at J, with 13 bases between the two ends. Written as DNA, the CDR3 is TGTGCCAGCCTGACCTCTAGGGACACCGGGGAGCTGTTTTTT. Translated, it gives CASLTSRDTGELFF.

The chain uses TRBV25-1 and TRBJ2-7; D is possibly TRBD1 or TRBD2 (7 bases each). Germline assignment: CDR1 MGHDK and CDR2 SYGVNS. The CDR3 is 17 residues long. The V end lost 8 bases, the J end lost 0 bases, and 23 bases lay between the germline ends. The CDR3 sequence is CASSSPTGRAYSYEQYF. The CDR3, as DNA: TGTGCCAGCTCTAGCCCGACAGGGAGGGCCTACTCCTACGAGCAGTACTTC.

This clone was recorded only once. As DNA, the CDR3 is TGCGCCAGCAGCCCAACACACCGGGACTCGGGCTTTGCTACGCAGTATTTT. It codes for CASSPTHRDSGFATQYF. The gene calls are TRBV5-1 and TRBJ2-3; perhaps TRBD2 as D (6 bases). Trimming pared 4 bases from V and 8 bases from J, leaving 26 bases between. This CDR3 has 17 amino acids. Germline-derived CDR1 and CDR2 are SGHRS and YFSETQ.

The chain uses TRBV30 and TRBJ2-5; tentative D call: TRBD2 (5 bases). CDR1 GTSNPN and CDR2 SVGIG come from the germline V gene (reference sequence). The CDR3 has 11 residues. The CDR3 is CASSGQETQYF. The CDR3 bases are TGTGCTTCCAGCGGACAAGAGACCCAGTACTTC.

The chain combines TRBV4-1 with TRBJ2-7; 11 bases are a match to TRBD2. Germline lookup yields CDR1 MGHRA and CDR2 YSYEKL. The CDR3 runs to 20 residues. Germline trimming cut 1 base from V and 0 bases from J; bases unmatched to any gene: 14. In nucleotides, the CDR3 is TGCGCCAGCAGCCAAGCATGGCTAGCGGGAGGCGCCCTCTCCTCCTACGAGCAGTACTTC. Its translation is CASSQAWLAGGALSSYEQYF.

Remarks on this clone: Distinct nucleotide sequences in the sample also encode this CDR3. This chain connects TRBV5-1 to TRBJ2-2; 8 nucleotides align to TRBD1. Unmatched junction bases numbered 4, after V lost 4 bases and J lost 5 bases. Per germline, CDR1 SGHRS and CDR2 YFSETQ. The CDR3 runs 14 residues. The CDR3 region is CASSLRQGTGELFF. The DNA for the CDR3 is TGCGCCAGCAGCCTACGACAGGGGACCGGGGAGCTGTTTTTT.

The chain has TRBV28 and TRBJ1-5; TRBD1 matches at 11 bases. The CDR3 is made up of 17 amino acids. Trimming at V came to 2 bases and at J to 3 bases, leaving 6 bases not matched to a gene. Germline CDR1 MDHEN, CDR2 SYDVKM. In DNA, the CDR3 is TGTGCCAGCAGTTTAGGTGGGACAGGGGGGCTCAATCAGCCCCAGCATTTT. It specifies CASSLGGTGGLNQPQHF.

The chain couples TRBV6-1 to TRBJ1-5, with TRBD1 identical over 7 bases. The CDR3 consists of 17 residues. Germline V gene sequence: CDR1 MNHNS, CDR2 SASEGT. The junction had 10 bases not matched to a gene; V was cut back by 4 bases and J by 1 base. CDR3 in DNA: TGTGCCAGCAGTGTCCCGATGGGACAGACCAGCAATCAGCCCCAGCATTTT. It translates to CASSVPMGQTSNQPQHF.

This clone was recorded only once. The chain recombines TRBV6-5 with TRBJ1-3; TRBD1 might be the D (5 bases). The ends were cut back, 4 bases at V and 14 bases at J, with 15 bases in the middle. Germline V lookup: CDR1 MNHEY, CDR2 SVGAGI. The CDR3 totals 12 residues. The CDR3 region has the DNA TGTGCCAGCAGTTCCGGGCTCCTAGGGGTATATTTT. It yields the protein CASSSGLLGVYF.

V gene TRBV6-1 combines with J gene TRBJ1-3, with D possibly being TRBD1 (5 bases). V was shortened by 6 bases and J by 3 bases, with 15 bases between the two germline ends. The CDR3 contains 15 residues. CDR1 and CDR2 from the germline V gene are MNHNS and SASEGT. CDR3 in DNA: TGTGCCAGCAGCGCACCGGACAAAGGTGGAAACACCATATATTTT. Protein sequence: CASSAPDKGGNTIYF.

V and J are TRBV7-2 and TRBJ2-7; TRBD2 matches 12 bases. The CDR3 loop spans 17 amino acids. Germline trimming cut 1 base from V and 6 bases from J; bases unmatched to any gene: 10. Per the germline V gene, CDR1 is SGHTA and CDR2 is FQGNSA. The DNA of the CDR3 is TGTGCCAGCAGCTTAGGGGGCATACTAGCGGGAGGATCCGAGCAGTACTTC. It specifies CASSLGGILAGGSEQYF. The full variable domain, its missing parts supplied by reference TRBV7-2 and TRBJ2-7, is GAGVSQSPSNKVTEKGKDVELRCDPISGHTALYWYRQSLGQGLEFLIYFQGNSAPDKSGLPSDRFSAERTGGSVSTLTIQRTQQEDSAVYLCASSLGGILAGGSEQYFGPGTRLTVT.

The CDR3 DNA sequence: TGTGCCAGCAGCTTAGAGGCTCTCTATAATTCACCCCTCCACTTT. Its translation: CASSLEALYNSPLHF. The V call is TRBV7-2, the J call TRBJ1-6; D is unresolved. The V gene's germline CDR1 is SGHTA and CDR2 FQGNSA. Trimming removed 1 base from V and 3 bases from J, with 7 bases in between. The CDR3 runs to 15 residues.

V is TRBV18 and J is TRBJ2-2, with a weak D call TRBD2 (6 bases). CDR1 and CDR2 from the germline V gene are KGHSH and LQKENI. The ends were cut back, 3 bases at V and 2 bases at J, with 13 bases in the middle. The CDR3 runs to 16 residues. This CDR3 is CASSPPSGLNTGELFF. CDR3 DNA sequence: TGTGCCAGCTCACCCCCTTCGGGACTTAACACCGGGGAGCTGTTTTTT.

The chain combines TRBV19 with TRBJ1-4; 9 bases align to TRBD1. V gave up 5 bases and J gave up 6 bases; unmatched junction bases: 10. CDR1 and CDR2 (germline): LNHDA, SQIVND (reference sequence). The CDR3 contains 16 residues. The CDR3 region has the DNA TGTGCCAGTAGTGTTATCCCGGGACAGGGCCATGAAAAACTGTTTTTT. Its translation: CASSVIPGQGHEKLFF.

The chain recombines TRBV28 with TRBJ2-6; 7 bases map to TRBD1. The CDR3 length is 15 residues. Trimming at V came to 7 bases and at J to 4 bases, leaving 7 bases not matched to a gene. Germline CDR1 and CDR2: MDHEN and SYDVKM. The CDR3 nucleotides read TGTGCCAGCACCACCGACAGGGCCGGGGCCAACGTCCTGACTTTC. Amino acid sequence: CASTTDRAGANVLTF.